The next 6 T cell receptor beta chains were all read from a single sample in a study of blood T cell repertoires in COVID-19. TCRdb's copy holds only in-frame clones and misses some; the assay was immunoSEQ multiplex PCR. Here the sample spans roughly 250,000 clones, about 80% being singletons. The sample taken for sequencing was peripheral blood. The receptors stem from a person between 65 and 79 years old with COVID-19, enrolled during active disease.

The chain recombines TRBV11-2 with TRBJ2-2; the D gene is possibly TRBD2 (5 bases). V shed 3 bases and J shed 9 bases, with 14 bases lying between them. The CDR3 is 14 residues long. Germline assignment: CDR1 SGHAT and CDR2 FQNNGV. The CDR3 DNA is TGTGCCAGCAGCTTGCGCTTAGAGGGAAGGGAGCTGTTTTTT. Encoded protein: CASSLRLEGRELFF.

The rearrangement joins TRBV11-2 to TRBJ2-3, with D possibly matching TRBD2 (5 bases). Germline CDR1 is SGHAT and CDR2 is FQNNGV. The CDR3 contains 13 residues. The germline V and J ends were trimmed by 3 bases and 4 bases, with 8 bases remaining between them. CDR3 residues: CASSLRVADTQYF. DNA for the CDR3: TGTGCCAGCAGCTTGAGGGTAGCAGATACGCAGTATTTT. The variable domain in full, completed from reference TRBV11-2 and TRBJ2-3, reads EAGVAQSPRYKIIEKRQSVAFWCNPISGHATLYWYQQILGQGPKLLIQFQNNGVVDDSQLPKDRFSAERLKGVDSTLKIQPAKLEDSAVYLCASSLRVADTQYFGPGTRLTVL.

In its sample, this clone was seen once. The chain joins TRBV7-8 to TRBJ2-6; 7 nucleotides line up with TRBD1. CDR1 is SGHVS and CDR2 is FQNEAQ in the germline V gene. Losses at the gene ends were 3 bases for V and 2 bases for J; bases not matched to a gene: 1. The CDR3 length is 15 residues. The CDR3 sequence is CASSFQGAGANVLTF. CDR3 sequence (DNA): TGTGCCAGCAGCTTCCAGGGGGCTGGGGCCAACGTCCTGACTTTC.

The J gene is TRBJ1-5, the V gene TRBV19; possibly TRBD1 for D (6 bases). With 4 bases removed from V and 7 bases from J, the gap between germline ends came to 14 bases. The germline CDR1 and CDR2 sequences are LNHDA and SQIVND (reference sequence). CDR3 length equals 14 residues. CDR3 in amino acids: CASSTTGRRQPQHF. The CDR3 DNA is TGTGCCAGTAGTACAACAGGGCGGAGGCAGCCCCAGCATTTT.

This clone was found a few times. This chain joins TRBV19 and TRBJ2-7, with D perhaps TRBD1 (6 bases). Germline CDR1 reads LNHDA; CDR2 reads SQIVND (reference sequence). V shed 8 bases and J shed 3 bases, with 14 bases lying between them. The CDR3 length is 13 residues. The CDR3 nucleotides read TGTGCCAGTTCTAGGGGGAAAGGCTACGAGCAGTACTTC. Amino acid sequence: CASSRGKGYEQYF.

In DNA form, the CDR3 reads TGTGCCAGCAGTTCGCGCGTACACAATGAGCAGTTCTTC. It is translated as CASSSRVHNEQFF. The chain has TRBV7-6 and TRBJ2-1; D is ambiguous. Looked up from germline, CDR1 is SGHVS and CDR2 is FNYEAQ. The CDR3 runs to 13 residues. Trimming removed 6 bases at V and 5 bases at J, with 11 bases between. The variable domain in full, completed from reference TRBV7-6 and TRBJ2-1, reads GAGVSQSPRYKVTKRGQDVALRCDPISGHVSLYWYRQALGQGPEFLTYFNYEAQQDKSGLPNDRFSAERPEGSISTLTIQRTEQRDSAMYRCASSSRVHNEQFFGPGTRLTVL.